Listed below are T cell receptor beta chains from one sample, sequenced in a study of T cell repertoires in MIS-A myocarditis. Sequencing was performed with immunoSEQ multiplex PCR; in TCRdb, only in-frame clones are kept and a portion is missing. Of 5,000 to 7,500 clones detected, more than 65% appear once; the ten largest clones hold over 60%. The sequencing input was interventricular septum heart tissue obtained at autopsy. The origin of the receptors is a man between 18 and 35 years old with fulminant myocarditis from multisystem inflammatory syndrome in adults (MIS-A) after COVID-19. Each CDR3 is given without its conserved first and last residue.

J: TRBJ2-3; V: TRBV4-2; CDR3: ASSQQFSGGARTDTQY
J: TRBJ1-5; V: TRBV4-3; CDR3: ASSPGTGYSNQPQH
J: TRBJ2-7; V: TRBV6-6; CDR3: ASSGGARDEQY
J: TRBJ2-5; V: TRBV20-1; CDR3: SAGGQETQY
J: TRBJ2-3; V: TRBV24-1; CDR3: ATSDPRQGTDTQY
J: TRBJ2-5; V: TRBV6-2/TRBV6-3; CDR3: ASSTLLIQGAWAQY
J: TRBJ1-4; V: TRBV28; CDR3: ASSRQGWNEKLF
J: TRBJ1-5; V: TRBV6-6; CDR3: ASSYSDSYRPQH
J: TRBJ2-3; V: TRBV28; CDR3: ASSFELADTTDTQY
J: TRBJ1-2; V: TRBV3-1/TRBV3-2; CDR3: ASSQDHQGVVGYT
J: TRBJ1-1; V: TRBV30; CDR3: AWTGGEGITEAF
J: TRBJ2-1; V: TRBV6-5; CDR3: ASRPGQGRDEQF
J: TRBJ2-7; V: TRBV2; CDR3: ASSESGWGYEQY
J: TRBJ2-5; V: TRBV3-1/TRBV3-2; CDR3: ASTRFVGTQETQY
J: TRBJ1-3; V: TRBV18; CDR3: ASSPTSGISGNTIY
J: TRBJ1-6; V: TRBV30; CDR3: AWSVHVSVPIPRGYNSPLH
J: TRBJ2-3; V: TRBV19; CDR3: ATKGLAGTVTDTQY
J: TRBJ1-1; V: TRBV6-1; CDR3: ASSEAGGTEAF
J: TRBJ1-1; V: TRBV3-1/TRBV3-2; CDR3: ASSQGDHPNTEAF
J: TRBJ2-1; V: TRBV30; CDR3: AWSQSSGGTSYNEQF
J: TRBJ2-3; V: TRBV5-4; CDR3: ASSSGNILADTQY
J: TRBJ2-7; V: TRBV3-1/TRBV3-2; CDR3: ASSQEGGRSSYEQY
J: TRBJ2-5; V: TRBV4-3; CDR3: ASSHGYGGGTGPVRGETQY
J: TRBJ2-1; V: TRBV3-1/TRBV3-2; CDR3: ASSTSRPIHSDNEQF
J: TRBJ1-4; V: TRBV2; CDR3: ASSEAQLINEKLF
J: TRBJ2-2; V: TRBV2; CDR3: ASTARGDGGTGELF
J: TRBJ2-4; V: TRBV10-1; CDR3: ASSDKQGDIQY
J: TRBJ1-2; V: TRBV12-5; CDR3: ASGLFGADARGLVGQGTWAGYT
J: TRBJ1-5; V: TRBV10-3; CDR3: AISEPGQGGNQPQH
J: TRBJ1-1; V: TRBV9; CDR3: ASSVGGQTEAF
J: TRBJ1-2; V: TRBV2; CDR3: ASRIQGARNGYT
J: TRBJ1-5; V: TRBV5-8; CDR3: ASQLYKGANQPQH
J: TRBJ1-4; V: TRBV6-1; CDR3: ASSEYGAGEKLF
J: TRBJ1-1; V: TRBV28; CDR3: ASSLTNTEAF
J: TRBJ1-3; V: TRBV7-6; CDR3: ASSLYGGRTGNTIY
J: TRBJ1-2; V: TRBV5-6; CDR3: ASSLSQANYGYT
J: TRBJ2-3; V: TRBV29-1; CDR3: SVEAFGLTDTQY
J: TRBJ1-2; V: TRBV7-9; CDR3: ASSLVLQADYGYT
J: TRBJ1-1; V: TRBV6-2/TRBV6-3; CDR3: ASSQPHIQTNTEAF
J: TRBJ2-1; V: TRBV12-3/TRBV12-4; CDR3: ASSLQGARKF
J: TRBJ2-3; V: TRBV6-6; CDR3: ASRITTETQY
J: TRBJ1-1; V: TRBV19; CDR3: ASSIGGNSVLTEAF
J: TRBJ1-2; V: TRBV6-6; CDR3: ASSPGLVHT
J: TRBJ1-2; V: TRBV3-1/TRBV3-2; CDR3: ASSQDDLDGGYT
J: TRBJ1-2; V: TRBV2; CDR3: AIEQGDYGYT
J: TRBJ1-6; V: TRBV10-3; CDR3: AISEDRAFSPLH